This TCR beta chain was retrieved from a study of monozygotic twins with inflammatory bowel disease. In preparing each TCR library, about 3,500 ng of total RNA was used. TCRdb re-called the 5' RACE reads and shows each CDR3 protein once, DNA omitted. Recorded here are approximately 400,000 distinct CDR3 sequences; the top ten clones represent 2% to 3%. The CDR3 spans 18 residues. The germline V gene has CDR1 MDHEN and CDR2 SYDVKM. The sequenced sample was blood. This sequence was found in a human donor with ulcerative colitis or Crohn's disease, or a healthy co-twin of an affected twin (not recorded which). The genes are TRBV28 and TRBJ2-3; TCRdb returns TRBD2, unconfirmable since there is no DNA. The CDR3 loop is CASSLSGGAGGPPDTQYF.